One and the same sample provided the 10 T cell receptor beta chains below, sequenced in a study of Graves' ophthalmopathy and Graves' hyperthyroidism. Using RNA transcripts, the TCR beta CDR3 regions were amplified. The library came from an HTBI-primed first-round RT-PCR and a second-round multiplex PCR. TCRdb re-derived calls from the multiplex PCR reads in MiXCR, one entry per CDR3 protein. This repertoire shows approximately 700,000 distinct CDR3 sequences, over 40% found once; its top ten account for more than 2.5%. Sequencing was done on a sample of peripheral blood. The receptors come from an adult man with Graves' ophthalmopathy.

This clonotype showed up many times. This rearrangement joins TRBV5-1 to TRBJ1-1; no clear D. The CDR3 loop spans 14 amino acids. In germline, CDR1 is SGHRS, CDR2 YFSETQ. V was cut by 3 bases and J by 2 bases, with 11 bases left in between. As DNA, the CDR3 is TGCGCCAGCAGCTCTATCGGTTCAAACACTGAAGCTTTCTTT. Protein sequence: CASSSIGSNTEAFF.

CDR3 DNA sequence: TGTGCCAGCAGCGGGCGAGGCAGGTCCTACGAGCAGTACTTC. As protein: CASSGRGRSYEQYF. This chain uses TRBV7-9 with TRBJ2-7; D remains unclear. CDR1 is SEHNR and CDR2 is FQNEAQ in the germline V gene (reference sequence). This CDR3 comprises 14 residues. V gave up 5 bases and J gave up 1 base, with 12 bases separating them. The variable domain in full, with the rest retrieved from reference TRBV7-9 and TRBJ2-7, is DTGVSQNPRHKITKRGQNVTFRCDPISEHNRLYWYRQTLGQGPEFLTYFQNEAQLEKSRLLSDRFSAERPKGSFSTLEIQRTEQGDSAMYLCASSGRGRSYEQYFGPGTRLTVT.

This clonotype appeared many times. In DNA, the CDR3 is TGTGCCAGCAGCCCCCGACAGCCCAGGGTGGGCTACACCTTC. It is translated as CASSPRQPRVGYTF. V and J are TRBV7-8 and TRBJ1-2; D possibly corresponds to TRBD1 (5 bases). Trimming pared 5 bases from V and 8 bases from J, leaving 18 bases between. This CDR3 comprises 14 residues. The germline gives CDR1 SGHVS, CDR2 FQNEAQ.

The chain couples TRBV20-1 to TRBJ2-5; 11 nucleotides align to TRBD2. Germline-derived CDR1 and CDR2 are DFQATT and SNEGSKA (reference sequence). The CDR3 consists of 13 residues. J gave up 3 bases and V 7 bases, and 4 bases lay outside the gene matches. The CDR3 reads CSVRLAGKETQYF. The CDR3 DNA is TGCAGTGTCAGACTAGCGGGAAAAGAGACCCAGTACTTC.

This clonotype was detected ten times or more. J is TRBJ2-7 and V is TRBV7-9, with a tentative D call TRBD1 (6 bases). CDR3 length: 15 amino acids. Germline CDR1 reads SEHNR; CDR2 reads FQNEAQ (reference sequence). Deletions cut 4 bases from V and 0 bases from J, with 13 bases between. This chain's CDR3 is CASSSKKDSSYEQYF. The CDR3 region has the DNA TGTGCCAGCAGCTCGAAGAAGGACAGCTCCTACGAGCAGTACTTC. Full variable domain (remainder filled in from reference TRBV7-9 and TRBJ2-7): DTGVSQNPRHKITKRGQNVTFRCDPISEHNRLYWYRQTLGQGPEFLTYFQNEAQLEKSRLLSDRFSAERPKGSFSTLEIQRTEQGDSAMYLCASSSKKDSSYEQYFGPGTRLTVT.

The V and J genes are TRBV7-2 and TRBJ2-5, with D possibly TRBD2 on 6 matching bases. The CDR3 consists of 16 residues. In germline, CDR1 is SGHTA, CDR2 FQGNSA. Trimming took 2 bases from V and 2 from J, leaving 15 bases between them. DNA for the CDR3: TGTGCCAGCAGCTTATCCAACCGGGGGTTACAAGAGACCCAGTACTTC. Translation: CASSLSNRGLQETQYF.

The V gene is TRBV24-1, the J gene TRBJ1-2; D is possibly TRBD1 (5 bases). Between the trimmed V and J ends, which lost 5 bases and 6 bases, there was a span of 18 bases. The CDR3 sequence is 15 residues long. The germline V gene has CDR1 KGHDR and CDR2 SFDVKD. This chain's CDR3 is CATSVNTGRGDGYTF. The CDR3 bases are TGTGCCACCAGTGTTAACACCGGCAGAGGGGATGGCTACACCTTC.

This clonotype was found many times. The rearrangement uses TRBV5-1 and TRBJ2-7; possible D gene TRBD1, 6 bases. This CDR3 has 13 residues. V lost 0 bases and J lost 6, with 10 bases in between. From germline, CDR1 is SGHRS and CDR2 YFSETQ. This chain's CDR3 is CASSLEQGFEQYF. The CDR3 nucleotides read TGCGCCAGCAGCTTGGAACAGGGCTTCGAGCAGTACTTC.

Points on this clonotype: A much bigger clone sits one base away, suggesting this may be a read error. Because it lacks the conserved phenylalanine or tryptophan at the end, this CDR3 is likely a read error. V and J are TRBV7-8 and TRBJ2-7, with D unresolved. This CDR3 is 12 amino acids long. Germline lookup yields CDR1 SGHVS and CDR2 FQNEAQ. V lost 5 bases and J 4 bases, leaving 9 bases between the germline ends. In DNA, the CDR3 is TGTGCCAGCAGCCCGGGCATATACGAGCAGTACCTC. This encodes CASSPGIYEQYL.

This clonotype was detected ten times or more. V and J are TRBV20-1 and TRBJ2-7, with 7 positions matching TRBD1. Germline V gene sequence: CDR1 DFQATT, CDR2 SNEGSKA (reference sequence). Germline trimming cut 6 bases from V and 1 base from J; bases unmatched to any gene: 6. CDR3 length: 13 amino acids. In DNA form, the CDR3 reads TGCAGTGCCTACCGGGACAGATCCTACGAGCAGTACTTC. Encoded protein: CSAYRDRSYEQYF.